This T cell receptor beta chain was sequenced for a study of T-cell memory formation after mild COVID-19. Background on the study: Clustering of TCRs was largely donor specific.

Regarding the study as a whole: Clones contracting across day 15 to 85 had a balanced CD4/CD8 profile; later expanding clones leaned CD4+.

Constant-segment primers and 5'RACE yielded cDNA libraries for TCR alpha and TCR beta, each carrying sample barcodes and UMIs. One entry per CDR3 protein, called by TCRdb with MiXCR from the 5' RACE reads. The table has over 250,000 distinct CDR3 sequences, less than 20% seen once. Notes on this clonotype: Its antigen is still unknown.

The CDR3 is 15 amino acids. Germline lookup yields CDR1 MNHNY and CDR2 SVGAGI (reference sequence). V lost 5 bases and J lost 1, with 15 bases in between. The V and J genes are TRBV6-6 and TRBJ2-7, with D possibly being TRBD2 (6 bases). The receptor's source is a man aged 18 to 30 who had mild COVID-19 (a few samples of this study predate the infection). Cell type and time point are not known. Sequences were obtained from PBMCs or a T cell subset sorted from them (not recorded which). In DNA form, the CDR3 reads TGTGCCAGCAGTCCGGGACTTCCGTATTCCTACGAGCAGTACGTC. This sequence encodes CASSPGLPYSYEQYV.